This T cell receptor beta chain appears in the sequencing data of a study of CD8 T cells in Susac syndrome. Only one count was recorded for this clonotype. Healthy donors served as the controls. They were matched for age and sex. Trimming took off 7 bases at V and 5 bases at J, with 19 bases between the two ends. Germline values: CDR1 MNHEY, CDR2 SVGAGI. This CDR3 is 15 amino acids long. The RNA input was 0.5 to 1 ug, and it was reverse transcribed with random hexamers. With immunoSEQ multiplex PCR, TCR beta CDR3 was amplified across 54 Vbeta and 13 Jbeta. TCRdb passed the immunoSEQ multiplex PCR reads through MiXCR, listing each CDR3 protein once. Of about 47,000 distinct CDR3 sequences listed, about 91% are singletons.

The genes are TRBV6-5 and TRBJ2-3; no firm D call. The sequenced sample consisted of CD8+ T cells from PBMCs. This clonotype originated in a human donor in good health. CDR3 region: CASTPMGFPGDTQYF. DNA of the CDR3: TGTGCCAGCACACCCATGGGGTTTCCTGGAGATACGCAGTATTTT.